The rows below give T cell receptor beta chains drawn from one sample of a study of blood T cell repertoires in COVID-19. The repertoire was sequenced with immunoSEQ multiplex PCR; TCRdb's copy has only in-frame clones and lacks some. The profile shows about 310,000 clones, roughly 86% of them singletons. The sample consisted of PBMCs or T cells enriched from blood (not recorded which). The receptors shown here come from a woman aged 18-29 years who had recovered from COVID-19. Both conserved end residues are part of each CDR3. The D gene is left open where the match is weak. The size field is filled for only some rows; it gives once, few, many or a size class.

CDR3: CATNNRGTDTQYF
DNA: TGTGCCACCAACAATCGGGGCACAGATACGCAGTATTTT
V: TRBV24-1
J: TRBJ2-3
D: NA
size: NA

CDR3: CASSLFSNQPQHF
DNA: TGTGCCAGCAGCTTATTCTCCAATCAGCCCCAGCATTTT
V: TRBV7-8
J: TRBJ1-5
D: NA
size: NA

CDR3: CASSPGTSGSRNEQFF
DNA: TGTGCCAGCTCACCAGGGACTAGCGGGAGTCGGAATGAGCAGTTCTTC
V: TRBV18
J: TRBJ2-1
D: TRBD2
size: NA

CDR3: CASTPKTRGQGYNEQFF
DNA: TGTGCCAGTACCCCAAAGACAAGAGGACAGGGCTACAATGAGCAGTTCTTC
V: TRBV19
J: TRBJ2-1
D: TRBD1
size: few

CDR3: CASSDRGRTDTQYF
DNA: TGTGCCAGCTCTGACAGGGGTAGGACAGATACGCAGTATTTT
V: TRBV2
J: TRBJ2-3
D: TRBD1
size: NA

CDR3: CASTWPGQGQSPLHF
DNA: TGTGCCAGCACCTGGCCGGGACAGGGTCAGTCACCCCTCCACTTT
V: TRBV7-2
J: TRBJ1-6
D: TRBD1
size: NA

CDR3: CASIPSLGQPYGYTF
DNA: TGTGCCAGCATTCCGTCCCTCGGACAGCCCTATGGCTACACCTTC
V: TRBV6-5
J: TRBJ1-2
D: NA
size: NA

CDR3: CASRLLTGGSYNEQFF
DNA: TGTGCCAGCAGGCTCCTGACAGGGGGCTCCTACAATGAGCAGTTCTTC
V: TRBV2
J: TRBJ2-1
D: TRBD1
size: NA

CDR3: CASSQREYGYTF
DNA: TGTGCCAGCAGCCAACGTGAGTATGGCTACACCTTC
V: TRBV3-1/TRBV3-2
J: TRBJ1-2
D: NA
size: once

CDR3: CASSHLGPGQGARDTEAFF
DNA: TGTGCCAGCAGCCACCTCGGACCGGGACAGGGGGCTAGGGACACTGAAGCTTTCTTT
V: TRBV16
J: TRBJ1-1
D: TRBD1
size: NA

CDR3: CAWGDSGKAFF
DNA: TGTGCCTGGGGGGACAGTGGGAAAGCTTTCTTT
V: TRBV30
J: TRBJ1-1
D: TRBD1
size: NA

CDR3: CASSPSPGDRGYGYTF
DNA: TGTGCCAGCAGCCCCTCTCCGGGGGACAGGGGCTATGGCTACACCTTC
V: TRBV7-9
J: TRBJ1-2
D: TRBD1
size: NA

CDR3: CASSPRQGGNQPQHF
DNA: TGTGCCAGCAGCCCCCGACAGGGCGGTAATCAGCCCCAGCATTTT
V: TRBV7-2
J: TRBJ1-5
D: TRBD1
size: NA

CDR3: CASSLIDRDYGYTF
DNA: TGTGCCAGCAGCTTGATAGACAGGGACTATGGCTACACCTTC
V: TRBV7-6
J: TRBJ1-2
D: TRBD1
size: NA

CDR3: CASSVSGLAYNEQFF
DNA: TGTGCCAGCAGTGTGTCGGGACTAGCTTACAATGAGCAGTTCTTC
V: TRBV6-4
J: TRBJ2-1
D: TRBD2
size: NA

CDR3: CASSFSGLSSTDTQYF
DNA: TGTGCCAGCAGTTTTTCGGGACTGTCTAGCACAGATACGCAGTATTTT
V: TRBV27
J: TRBJ2-3
D: NA
size: NA

CDR3: CASSSFYRGNGNTEAFF
DNA: TGTGCCAGCAGCTCCTTTTACCGGGGGAACGGGAACACTGAAGCTTTCTTT
V: TRBV28
J: TRBJ1-1
D: NA
size: few

CDR3: CASSTGLARQFF
DNA: TGTGCCAGCAGCACAGGACTAGCAAGGCAGTTCTTC
V: TRBV11-2
J: TRBJ2-1
D: TRBD2
size: once

CDR3: CASLYPGTNTEAFF
DNA: TGTGCCAGCCTTTATCCGGGAACAAACACTGAAGCTTTCTTT
V: TRBV28
J: TRBJ1-1
D: NA
size: few

CDR3: CASSLFGGEAPGANVLTF
DNA: TGTGCCAGCAGTTTATTTGGGGGCGAGGCTCCTGGGGCCAACGTCCTGACTTTC
V: TRBV28
J: TRBJ2-6
D: NA
size: NA

CDR3: CASSSTGGRTEAFF
DNA: TGTGCCAGCAGCTCGACAGGGGGCAGGACTGAAGCTTTCTTT
V: TRBV11-2
J: TRBJ1-1
D: TRBD1
size: NA

CDR3: CASSPVEKLFF
DNA: TGTGCCAGCAGCCCGGTTGAAAAACTGTTTTTT
V: TRBV7-8
J: TRBJ1-4
D: NA
size: NA

CDR3: CASNHRDSGNQPQHF
DNA: TGCGCCAGTAACCACAGGGATAGCGGCAATCAGCCCCAGCATTTT
V: TRBV5-1
J: TRBJ1-5
D: NA
size: NA

CDR3: CAISEGSGTLRSTEAFF
DNA: TGTGCCATCAGTGAGGGTTCAGGAACCTTAAGGTCTACTGAAGCTTTCTTT
V: TRBV10-3
J: TRBJ1-1
D: NA
size: NA

CDR3: CASSSGTGNYGYTF
DNA: TGTGCCAGTAGTTCCGGGACAGGGAACTATGGCTACACCTTC
V: TRBV19
J: TRBJ1-2
D: TRBD1
size: NA

CDR3: CASSSGETSGNTIYF
DNA: TGCGCCAGCAGCTCGGGTGAGACCTCTGGAAACACCATATATTTT
V: TRBV5-1
J: TRBJ1-3
D: NA
size: NA

CDR3: CASSLAGGNSPLHF
DNA: TGTGCCAGCAGCTTAGCGGGGGGAAATTCACCCCTCCACTTT
V: TRBV7-9
J: TRBJ1-6
D: NA
size: NA

CDR3: CSGLAKNIQYF
DNA: TGCAGCGGACTAGCCAAAAACATTCAGTACTTC
V: TRBV20-1
J: TRBJ2-4
D: NA
size: NA

CDR3: CASSLRLAAEQYF
DNA: TGTGCCAGCAGTTTACGTCTAGCGGCCGAGCAGTACTTC
V: TRBV28
J: TRBJ2-7
D: TRBD2
size: NA

CDR3: CASRLPPTVGFVPLHF
DNA: TGTGCCAGCAGACTACCCCCGACAGTTGGATTTGTCCCCCTCCACTTT
V: TRBV28
J: TRBJ1-6
D: NA
size: NA

CDR3: CASSESGFKDRGSYEQYF
DNA: TGCGCCAGCAGTGAGTCGGGTTTTAAGGACAGAGGCTCCTACGAGCAGTACTTC
V: TRBV10-1
J: TRBJ2-7
D: NA
size: NA

CDR3: CASSSGGDTQYF
DNA: TGTGCCAGCAGTTCGGGGGGAGATACGCAGTATTTT
V: TRBV6-5
J: TRBJ2-3
D: TRBD2
size: NA